Following are 7 T cell receptor beta chains from one sample sequenced in a study of T cells after yellow fever vaccination. TCRdb re-derived calls from the 5' RACE reads in MiXCR, one entry per CDR3 protein. The sample carries 55,000 to 70,000 distinct CDR3 sequences, 6.5% recorded once. The sample was CD8+ T cells sorted from PBMCs, taken approximately 47 days after the first yellow fever vaccination. The receptors shown here come from a man younger than 35 who received the YFV17D yellow fever vaccine.

This clonotype occurred many times. The chain uses TRBV28 and TRBJ2-1; 9 bases match TRBD2. The CDR3 length is 16 residues. In germline, CDR1 is MDHEN, CDR2 SYDVKM. Trimming took 3 bases from V and 2 from J; bases not matched to a gene: 5. CDR3 sequence reads: CASSFIAGATYNEQFF. CDR3 nucleotide sequence: TGTGCCAGCAGTTTCATAGCGGGGGCCACCTACAATGAGCAGTTCTTC.

This clonotype was recorded a few times. This CDR3 reads CASSHRDRSNTEAFF. The CDR3 DNA reads TGTGCCAGCAGCCACAGGGACAGGTCGAACACTGAAGCTTTCTTT. The chain carries TRBV3-1 and TRBJ1-1; 8 nucleotides match TRBD1. V was pared by 3 bases and J by 1 base, with 4 bases of the junction left unmatched. Germline values: CDR1 LGHDT, CDR2 YNNKEL (reference sequence). The CDR3 runs to 15 residues.

This clonotype was counted at least ten times. J is TRBJ2-3 and V is TRBV6-4; D perhaps matches TRBD2 (7 bases). There are 14 residues in the CDR3. The V end was cut by 3 bases, the J end by 4 bases, with 11 bases between. CDR1 and CDR2 from the germline V gene are MRHNA and SNTAGT. CDR3 sequence reads: CASSEGGGADTQYF. CDR3 in DNA: TGTGCCAGCAGTGAAGGAGGGGGGGCAGATACGCAGTATTTT.

This clonotype was counted a few times. The J gene is TRBJ2-3, the V gene TRBV13; D perhaps matches TRBD1 (5 bases). The CDR3 totals 14 residues. From germline, CDR1 is PRHDT and CDR2 FYEKMQ (reference sequence). Trimming took 2 bases from V and 2 from J, leaving 8 bases between them. The CDR3 region has the DNA TGTGCCAGCAGCTTACGCAGGGACACAGATACGCAGTATTTT. Translated: CASSLRRDTDTQYF.

With respect to this clonotype: This clone may be a read error of a much larger clone one base away. The chain carries TRBV7-2 and TRBJ2-3; possibly TRBD2 for D (6 bases). The CDR3 runs to 17 residues. Germline V CDR1 and CDR2: SGHTA, FQGNSA. The CDR3 is CGSSLAAARGGTDTQYF. DNA for the CDR3: TGTGGCAGCAGCTTAGCGGCAGCGCGAGGCGGCACAGATACGCAGTATTTT. The whole variable domain, filled in from reference TRBV7-2 and TRBJ2-3, reads GAGVSQSPSNKVTEKGKDVELRCDPISGHTALYWYRQSLGQGLEFLIYFQGNSAPDKSGLPSDRFSAERTGGSVSTLTIQRTQQEDSAVYLCGSSLAAARGGTDTQYFGPGTRLTVL.

This clonotype was observed many times. The V gene is TRBV2, the J gene TRBJ1-1; D perhaps matches TRBD1 (5 bases). Trimming removed 9 bases from V and 5 bases from J, with 19 bases in between. Germline V gene lookup returns CDR1 SNHLY and CDR2 FYNNEI. This CDR3 region has 14 residues. The CDR3 loop is CARGDLGDKTEAFF. The CDR3 coding sequence is TGTGCCAGAGGGGATTTGGGCGATAAGACTGAAGCTTTCTTT.

This clonotype was recorded at least ten times. The rearrangement links TRBV7-9 to TRBJ2-2; D is perhaps TRBD1 (6 bases). Germline V gene sequence: CDR1 SEHNR, CDR2 FQNEAQ (reference sequence). V dropped 8 bases and J dropped 2 bases, with 18 bases sitting between them. This CDR3 has 16 amino acids. CDR3 bases: TGTGCCAGCGTCAACTCCGGGACAACCAACACCGGGGAGCTGTTTTTT. Amino acids: CASVNSGTTNTGELFF.